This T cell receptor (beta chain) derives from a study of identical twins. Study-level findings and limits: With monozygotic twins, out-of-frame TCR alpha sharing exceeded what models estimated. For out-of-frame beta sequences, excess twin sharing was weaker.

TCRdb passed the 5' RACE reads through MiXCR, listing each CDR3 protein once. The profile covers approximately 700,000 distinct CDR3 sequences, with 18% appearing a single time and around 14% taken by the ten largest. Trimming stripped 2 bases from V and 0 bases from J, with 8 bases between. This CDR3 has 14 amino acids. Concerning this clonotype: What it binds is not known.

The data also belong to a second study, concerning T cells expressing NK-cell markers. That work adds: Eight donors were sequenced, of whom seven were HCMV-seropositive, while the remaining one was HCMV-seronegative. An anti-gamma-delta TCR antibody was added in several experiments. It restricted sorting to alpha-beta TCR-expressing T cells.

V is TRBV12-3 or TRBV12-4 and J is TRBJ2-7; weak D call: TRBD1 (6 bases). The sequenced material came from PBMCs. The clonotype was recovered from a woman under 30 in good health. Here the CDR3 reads CASSLWGPSYEQYF. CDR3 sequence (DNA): TGTGCCAGCAGTTTATGGGGGCCCTCCTACGAGCAGTACTTC.